The next 9 T cell receptor beta chains were all read from a single sample in a study of technical replicates of blood from a few donors (dated by TCRdb to about 2017). The library came from the immunoSEQ multiplex PCR assay. In TCRdb, the immuneACCESS table is reduced to in-frame sequences with V and J assigned. These tables do not hold every clone; where another copy was compared, an unresolved V gene accounts for under half, and the others remain unexplained. This sample gives tens of thousands of clones in total; 96% of them show up just once. Of the sample, around 0.35% is held by the ten largest clones. Sequences were obtained from T cells isolated from PBMCs. The source of these receptors is a human donor in good health.

The CDR3 nucleotides are TGTGCCTGGACACAGTACACAGATACGCAGTATTTT. This codes for CAWTQYTDTQYF. The J gene is TRBJ2-3, the V gene TRBV30; D is ambiguous. This CDR3 spans 12 amino acids. Germline assignment: CDR1 GTSNPN and CDR2 SVGIG (reference sequence). V shed 4 bases and J shed 2 bases, with 7 bases lying between them.

The chain recombines TRBV5-1 with TRBJ2-1; 7 nucleotides agree with TRBD2. Germline V gives CDR1 SGHRS, CDR2 YFSETQ. This CDR3 is built from 14 residues. V was pared by 6 bases and J by 4 bases, with 7 bases of the junction left unmatched. CDR3 protein: CASKLELAYNEQFF. In DNA, the CDR3 is TGCGCCAGCAAGCTAGAACTAGCGTACAATGAGCAGTTCTTC.

Note on this clone: The junction and the germline gene differ at one end; a read error may be behind it. The rearrangement joins TRBV7-7 to TRBJ1-1; D might be TRBD1 (6 bases). The CDR3 is made up of 13 amino acids. Per the germline V gene, CDR1 is SSHAT and CDR2 is FNYEAQ (reference sequence). CDR3 coding DNA: TGTGCTAGCAGCAGCACAGGGAGCACTGAAGCTTTCTTT. This codes for CASSSTGSTEAFF.

The chain couples TRBV28 to TRBJ2-7; unclear D gene. Germline V gene data show CDR1 as MDHEN and CDR2 as SYDVKM. Trimming removed 3 bases at V and 3 bases at J, with 9 bases between. CDR3 length equals 13 residues. This CDR3 is CASSLSSLYEQYF. The CDR3 DNA reads TGTGCCAGCAGTTTGTCGAGCCTCTACGAGCAGTACTTC.

This chain links TRBV9 with TRBJ2-5, with D uncertain. The J call may be in error: the DNA end matches TRBJ2-7 better. Per the germline V gene, CDR1 is SGDLS and CDR2 is YYNGEE. This CDR3 spans 12 amino acids. The CDR3 spells CASSRSDYEQYF. DNA for the CDR3: TGTGCCAGCAGCAGGTCCGACTACGAGCAGTACTTC.

The chain carries TRBV6-1 and TRBJ1-1; TRBD1 might be the D (6 bases). Per the germline V gene, CDR1 is MNHNS and CDR2 is SASEGT. The V end lost 0 bases, the J end lost 3 bases, and 8 bases lay between the germline ends. This CDR3 contains 14 residues. This CDR3 is CASSEAYRDTEAFF. The CDR3, as DNA: TGTGCCAGCAGTGAAGCTTACAGGGACACTGAAGCTTTCTTT.

The V call is TRBV15, the J call TRBJ2-3; D is ambiguous. Trimming pared 5 bases from V and 2 bases from J, leaving 14 bases between. Germline loops: CDR1 LNHNV, CDR2 YYDKDF (reference sequence). This CDR3 contains 15 residues. CDR3: CATSEPESNTDTQYF. In DNA, the CDR3 is TGTGCCACCAGCGAACCGGAGTCAAACACAGATACGCAGTATTTT. Together with reference TRBV15 and TRBJ2-3, the CDR3 gives the full variable domain: DAMVIQNPRYQVTQFGKPVTLSCSQTLNHNVMYWYQQKSSQAPKLLFHYYDKDFNNEADTPDNFQSRRPNTSFCFLDIRSPGLGDTAMYLCATSEPESNTDTQYFGPGTRLTVL.

V gene TRBV27 combines with J gene TRBJ2-3; D gene ambiguous. The CDR3 runs 14 residues. Deletions cut 2 bases from V and 1 base from J, with 7 bases between. In germline, CDR1 is MNHEY, CDR2 SMNVEV (reference sequence). CDR3 protein: CASSLSWRTDTQYF. CDR3 in DNA: TGTGCCAGCAGTTTAAGTTGGCGCACAGATACGCAGTATTTT.

Concerning this clone: An end of the junction differs from the germline gene, which may be a read error. This sequence joins TRBV7-6 and TRBJ2-2, with TRBD2 identical over 8 bases. The CDR3 covers 12 residues. Looked up from germline, CDR1 is SGHVS and CDR2 is FNYEAQ. In nucleotides, the CDR3 is TGTGCCAGCTCCCTCGTAAGCGGGGGGCTGTTTTTT. It translates to CASSLVSGGLFF. Full variable domain (outside the CDR3, taken from reference TRBV7-6 and TRBJ2-2): GAGVSQSPRYKVTKRGQDVALRCDPISGHVSLYWYRQALGQGPEFLTYFNYEAQQDKSGLPNDRFSAERPEGSISTLTIQRTEQRDSAMYRCASSLVSGGLFFGEGSRLTVL.